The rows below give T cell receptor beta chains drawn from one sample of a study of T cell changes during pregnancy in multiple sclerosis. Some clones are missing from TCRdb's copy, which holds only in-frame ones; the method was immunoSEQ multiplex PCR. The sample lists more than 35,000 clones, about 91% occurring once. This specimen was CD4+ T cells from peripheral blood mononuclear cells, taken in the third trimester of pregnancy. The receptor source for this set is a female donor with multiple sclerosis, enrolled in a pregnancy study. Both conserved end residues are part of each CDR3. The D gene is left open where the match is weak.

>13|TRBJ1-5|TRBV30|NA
TGTGCCTGGGCAAAAACGGGGAATCAGCCCCAGCATTTT
CAWAKTGNQPQHF
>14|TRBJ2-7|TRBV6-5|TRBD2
TGTGCCAGCAGAGCCGGGACTAGGTCCTACGAGCAGTACTTC
CASRAGTRSYEQYF
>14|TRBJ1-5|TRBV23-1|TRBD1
TGCGCCAGCAGCCACGACAGGGGGAAACAGCCCCAGCATTTT
CASSHDRGKQPQHF
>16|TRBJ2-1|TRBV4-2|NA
TGTGCCAGCAGCCAAGATCAAGCTAGCTTTTACAATGAGCAGTTCTTC
CASSQDQASFYNEQFF
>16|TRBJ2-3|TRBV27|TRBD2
TGTGCCAGCAGTTACCGAGCGGGAGTTAGCACAGATACGCAGTATTTT
CASSYRAGVSTDTQYF
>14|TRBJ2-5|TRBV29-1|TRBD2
TGCAGCGTGGGGGGGACCGCCAAGGAAGAGACCCAGTACTTC
CSVGGTAKEETQYF
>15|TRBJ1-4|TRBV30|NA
TGTGCCTGGACCCTACGGGGGAACCCTAATGAAAAACTGTTTTTT
CAWTLRGNPNEKLFF
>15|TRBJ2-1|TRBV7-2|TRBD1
TGTGCCAGCATCATCGGACAGGGAGTTTACAATGAGCAGTTCTTC
CASIIGQGVYNEQFF
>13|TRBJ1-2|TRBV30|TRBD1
TGTGCCTGGTCCCCTAACAGGGACAGTGGCTACACCTTC
CAWSPNRDSGYTF
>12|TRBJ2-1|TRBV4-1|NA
TGCGCCAGCAGCCACGACAGTTATGAGCAGTTCTTC
CASSHDSYEQFF
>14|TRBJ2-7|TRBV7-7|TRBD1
TGTGCTAGCAGCTCAGGGACAGACGGCGCCGAGCAGTACTTC
CASSSGTDGAEQYF
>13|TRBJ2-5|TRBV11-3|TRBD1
TGTGCCAGCAGCTTATCAGGGGGCAAGACCCAGTACTTC
CASSLSGGKTQYF
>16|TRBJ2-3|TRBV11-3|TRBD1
TGTGCCAGCAGCTGGAGGACAGGGGAGGGGACAGATACGCAGTATTTT
CASSWRTGEGTDTQYF
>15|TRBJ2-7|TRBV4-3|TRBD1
TGCGCCAGCAGCCAAGCCGGGACAGGGCTCGACGAGCAGTACTTC
CASSQAGTGLDEQYF
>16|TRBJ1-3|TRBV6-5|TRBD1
TGTGCCAGCAGTTATACGGGACAGGGAACAGGAAACACCATATATTTT
CASSYTGQGTGNTIYF
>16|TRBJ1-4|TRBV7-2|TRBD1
TGTGCCAGCAGCTTATTACCCGGGACAGGGGTTGAAAAACTGTTTTTT
CASSLLPGTGVEKLFF
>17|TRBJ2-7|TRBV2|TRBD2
TGTGCCAGCAGTGATTTGGCAAGCGGGAGGATCTTCTACGAGCAGTACTTC
CASSDLASGRIFYEQYF
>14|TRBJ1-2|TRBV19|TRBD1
TGTGCCAGTAGTATAGGGGCAGGGGGAAATGGCTACACCTTC
CASSIGAGGNGYTF
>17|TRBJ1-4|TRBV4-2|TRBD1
TGTGCCAGCAGCCAAGGGAGGCGGGACAGGGGTAATGAAAAACTGTTTTTT
CASSQGRRDRGNEKLFF
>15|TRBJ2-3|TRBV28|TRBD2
TGTGCCAGCAGTTTACCTAGCGGGACCGCAGATACGCAGTATTTT
CASSLPSGTADTQYF
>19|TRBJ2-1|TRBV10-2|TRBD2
TGCGCCAGCAGGCGACCCGGACTAGCGGCTAGTAACTCCTACAATGAGCAGTTCTTC
CASRRPGLAASNSYNEQFF
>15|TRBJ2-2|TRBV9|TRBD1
TGTGCCAGCAGCGGGGACAGGGGGCTTTCCGGGGAGCTGTTTTTT
CASSGDRGLSGELFF
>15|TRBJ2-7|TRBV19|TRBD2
TGTGCCAGTAGCCAAGGACTAGCGGGATCCTACGAGCAGTACTTC
CASSQGLAGSYEQYF
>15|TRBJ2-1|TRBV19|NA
TGTGCCAGTAGTATAAGACAGGAATTCGGCAATGAGCAGTTCTTC
CASSIRQEFGNEQFF
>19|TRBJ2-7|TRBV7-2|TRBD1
TGTGCCAGCAGCTCGGACATCCCCCGGTGGACAGGGGGCTCCTACGAGCAGTACTTC
CASSSDIPRWTGGSYEQYF
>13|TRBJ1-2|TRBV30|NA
TGTGCCTGGAGTGTACGGCGAAGCGGAGATTTCACCTTC
CAWSVRRSGDFTF
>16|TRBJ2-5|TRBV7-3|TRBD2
TGTGCCAGCATGGGACTAGCGGGAAATTTGCAAGAGACCCAGTACTTC
CASMGLAGNLQETQYF
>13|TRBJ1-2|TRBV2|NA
TGTGCCAGCAGTGATGTGGGGCGCGGTGGCTACACCTTC
CASSDVGRGGYTF
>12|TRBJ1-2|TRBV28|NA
TGTGCCAGCAGCAATACGGGGGGTGGCTACACCTTC
CASSNTGGGYTF
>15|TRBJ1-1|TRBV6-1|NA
TGTGCCAGCAGTGCCCCGAAGGGGCGGTACACTGAAGCTTTCTTT
CASSAPKGRYTEAFF
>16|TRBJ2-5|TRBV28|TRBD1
TGTGCCAGCAGTTTACTAGACACAGGGGAAGGGGAGACCCAGTACTTC
CASSLLDTGEGETQYF
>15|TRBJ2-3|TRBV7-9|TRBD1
TGTGCCAGCAGCTTCGACAGGGGAGGAGTGGATACGCAGTATTTT
CASSFDRGGVDTQYF
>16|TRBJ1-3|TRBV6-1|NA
TGTGCCAGCAGTGGGTATGACAGTCCGACTGGAAACACCATATATTTT
CASSGYDSPTGNTIYF
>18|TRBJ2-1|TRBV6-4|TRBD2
TGTGCCAGCAGTGACTCTGGAGACGGCGGGAGAACCCACAATGAGCAGTTCTTC
CASSDSGDGGRTHNEQFF
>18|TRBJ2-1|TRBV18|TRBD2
TGTGCCAGCTCTCTCAATCACCTTATAGCGGGAGTAAACAATGAGCAGTTCTTC
CASSLNHLIAGVNNEQFF